This T cell receptor beta chain was recovered during a study of blood T cell repertoires in COVID-19. The wider study: The United States, Italy and Spain provided the acute and convalescent COVID-19 samples. The analysed material was cDNA or gDNA that came from T cells, B-cell-depleted T cells, or PBMCs.

This CDR3 comprises 14 residues. V was shortened by 5 bases and J by 5 bases, with 15 bases between the two germline ends. CDR1 and CDR2 (germline): SGHVS, FQNEAQ. This clone was recorded once. Generated by immunoSEQ multiplex PCR, the TCRdb table keeps only in-frame clones and is missing some. The table lists under 250,000 clones, 75% to 90% of them singletons. This TCR came from a man in his forties with acute or convalescent COVID-19. What was sequenced was peripheral blood. The chain employs TRBV7-8 and TRBJ1-1; the D is unclear. The CDR3 nucleotides are TGTGCCAGCAGCCGAGAGGCGGTTGTAACTGAAGCTTTCTTT. It is translated as CASSREAVVTEAFF.